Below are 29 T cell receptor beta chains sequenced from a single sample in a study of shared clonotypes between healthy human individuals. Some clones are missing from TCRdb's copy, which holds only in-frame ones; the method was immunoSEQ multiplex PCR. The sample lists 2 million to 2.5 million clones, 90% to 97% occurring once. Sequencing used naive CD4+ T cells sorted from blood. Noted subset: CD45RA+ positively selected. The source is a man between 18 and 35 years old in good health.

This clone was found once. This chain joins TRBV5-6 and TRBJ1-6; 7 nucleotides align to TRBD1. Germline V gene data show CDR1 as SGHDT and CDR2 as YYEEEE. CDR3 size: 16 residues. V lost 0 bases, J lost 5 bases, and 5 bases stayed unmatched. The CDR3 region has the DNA TGTGCCAGCAGCTTGGTCAAAGACAGGGATAATTCACCCCTCCACTTT. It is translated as CASSLVKDRDNSPLHF.

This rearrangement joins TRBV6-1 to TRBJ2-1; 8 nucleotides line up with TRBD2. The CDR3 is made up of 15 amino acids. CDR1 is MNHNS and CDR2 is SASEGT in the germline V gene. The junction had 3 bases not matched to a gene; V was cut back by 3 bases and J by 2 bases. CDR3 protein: CASSDGGAPYNEQFF. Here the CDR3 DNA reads TGTGCCAGCAGTGACGGGGGGGCCCCCTACAATGAGCAGTTCTTC.

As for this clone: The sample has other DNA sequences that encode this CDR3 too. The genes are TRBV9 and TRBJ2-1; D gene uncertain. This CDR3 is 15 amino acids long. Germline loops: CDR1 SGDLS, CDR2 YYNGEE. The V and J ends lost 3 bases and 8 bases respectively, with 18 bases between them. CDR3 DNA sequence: TGTGCCAGCAGCGAAGGGCTGGAACGAATGGATGAGCAGTTCTTC. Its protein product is CASSEGLERMDEQFF.

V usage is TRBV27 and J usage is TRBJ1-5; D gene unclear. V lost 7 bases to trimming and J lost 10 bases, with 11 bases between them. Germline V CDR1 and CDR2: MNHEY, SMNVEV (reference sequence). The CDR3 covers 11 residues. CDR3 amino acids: CASMGCRPQHF. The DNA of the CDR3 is TGTGCCAGCATGGGGTGTAGACCCCAGCATTTT.

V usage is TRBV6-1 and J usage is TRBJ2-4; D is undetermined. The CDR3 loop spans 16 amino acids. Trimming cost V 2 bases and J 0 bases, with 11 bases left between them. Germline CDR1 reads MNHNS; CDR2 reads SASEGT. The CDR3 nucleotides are TGTGCCAGCAGTGAAATTAGGTCTCTAGCCAAAAACATTCAGTACTTC. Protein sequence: CASSEIRSLAKNIQYF.

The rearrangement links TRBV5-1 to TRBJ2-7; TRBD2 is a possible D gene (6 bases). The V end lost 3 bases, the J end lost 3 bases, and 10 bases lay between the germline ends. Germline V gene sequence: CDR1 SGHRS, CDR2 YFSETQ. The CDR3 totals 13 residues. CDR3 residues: CASSWGVNYEQYF. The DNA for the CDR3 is TGCGCCAGCAGCTGGGGGGTAAACTACGAGCAGTACTTC.

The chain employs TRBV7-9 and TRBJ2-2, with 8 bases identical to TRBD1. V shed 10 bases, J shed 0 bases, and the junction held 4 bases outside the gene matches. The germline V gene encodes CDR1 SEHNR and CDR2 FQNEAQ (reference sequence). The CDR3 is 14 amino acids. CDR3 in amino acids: CAISDRANTGELFF. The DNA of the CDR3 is TGTGCCATCTCGGACAGGGCGAACACCGGGGAGCTGTTTTTT.

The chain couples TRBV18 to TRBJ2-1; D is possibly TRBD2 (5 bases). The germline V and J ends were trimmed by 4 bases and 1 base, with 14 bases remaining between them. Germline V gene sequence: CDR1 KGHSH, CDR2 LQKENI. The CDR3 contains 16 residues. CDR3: CASSRESGMSYNEQFF. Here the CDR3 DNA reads TGTGCCAGCTCACGAGAGAGCGGAATGTCCTACAATGAGCAGTTCTTC.

The CDR3 sequence: CASSLSPFVDYGYTF. The CDR3, as DNA: TGTGCCAGCAGCTTATCCCCTTTCGTAGACTATGGCTACACCTTC. V usage is TRBV5-6 and J usage is TRBJ1-2; D is unresolved. V was clipped by 2 bases and J by 3 bases, with 14 bases between them. There are 15 residues in the CDR3. Germline assignment: CDR1 SGHDT and CDR2 YYEEEE.

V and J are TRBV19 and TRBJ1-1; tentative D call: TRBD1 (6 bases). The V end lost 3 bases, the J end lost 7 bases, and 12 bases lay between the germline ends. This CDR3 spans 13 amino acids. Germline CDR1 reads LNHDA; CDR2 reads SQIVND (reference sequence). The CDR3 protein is CASSMRQTGEAFF. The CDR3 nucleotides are TGTGCCAGTAGTATGAGGCAGACAGGTGAAGCTTTCTTT.

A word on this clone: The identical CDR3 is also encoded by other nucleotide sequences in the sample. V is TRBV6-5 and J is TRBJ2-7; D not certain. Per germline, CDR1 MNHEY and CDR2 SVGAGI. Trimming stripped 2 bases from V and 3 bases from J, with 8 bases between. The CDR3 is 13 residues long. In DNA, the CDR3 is TGTGCCAGCAGTTACAGTACGGGCTACGAGCAGTACTTC. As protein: CASSYSTGYEQYF.

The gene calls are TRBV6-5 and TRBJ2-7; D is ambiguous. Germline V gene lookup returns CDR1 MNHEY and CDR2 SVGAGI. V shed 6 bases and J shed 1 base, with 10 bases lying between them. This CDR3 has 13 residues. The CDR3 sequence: CASSDTGSYEQYF. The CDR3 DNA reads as TGTGCCAGCAGCGACACCGGTTCCTACGAGCAGTACTTC.

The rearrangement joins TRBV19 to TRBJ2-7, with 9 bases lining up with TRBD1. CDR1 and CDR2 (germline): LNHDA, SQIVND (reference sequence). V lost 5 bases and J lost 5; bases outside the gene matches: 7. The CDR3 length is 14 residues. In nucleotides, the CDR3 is TGTGCCAGTAGTCCGTACAGGGGGCTGAACGAGCAGTACTTC. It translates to CASSPYRGLNEQYF.

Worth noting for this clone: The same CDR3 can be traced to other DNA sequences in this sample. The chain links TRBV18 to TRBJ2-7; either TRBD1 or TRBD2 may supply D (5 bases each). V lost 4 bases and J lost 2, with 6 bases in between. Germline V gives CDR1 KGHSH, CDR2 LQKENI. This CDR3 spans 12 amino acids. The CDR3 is CASSRDPYEQYF. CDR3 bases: TGTGCCAGCTCACGGGACCCCTACGAGCAGTACTTC.

CDR3 protein: CASSPPVGANYGYTF. CDR3 bases: TGTGCCAGCTCACCACCAGTTGGTGCTAACTATGGCTACACCTTC. This chain uses TRBV18 with TRBJ1-2; no clear D. Trimming stripped 0 bases from V and 0 bases from J, with 8 bases between. Looked up from germline, CDR1 is KGHSH and CDR2 is LQKENI. CDR3 length: 15 residues.

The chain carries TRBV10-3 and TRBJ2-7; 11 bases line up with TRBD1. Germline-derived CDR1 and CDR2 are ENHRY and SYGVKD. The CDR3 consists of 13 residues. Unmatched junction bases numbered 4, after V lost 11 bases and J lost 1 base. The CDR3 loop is CAVWDRGSYEQYF. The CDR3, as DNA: TGTGCCGTGTGGGACAGGGGGTCCTACGAGCAGTACTTC.

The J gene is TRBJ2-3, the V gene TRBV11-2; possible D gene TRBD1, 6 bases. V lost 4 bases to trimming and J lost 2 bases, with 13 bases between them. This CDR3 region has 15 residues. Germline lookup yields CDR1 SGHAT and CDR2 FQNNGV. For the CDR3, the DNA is TGTGCCAGCAGCTCCCCGGGACACTTCACAGATACGCAGTATTTT. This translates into CASSSPGHFTDTQYF.

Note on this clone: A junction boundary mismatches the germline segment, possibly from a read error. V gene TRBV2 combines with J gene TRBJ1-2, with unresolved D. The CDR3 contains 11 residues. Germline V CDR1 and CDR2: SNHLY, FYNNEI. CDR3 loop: CASSEIGSKFF. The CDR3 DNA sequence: TGTGCCAGCAGTGAGATAGGCAGCAAATTCTTC.

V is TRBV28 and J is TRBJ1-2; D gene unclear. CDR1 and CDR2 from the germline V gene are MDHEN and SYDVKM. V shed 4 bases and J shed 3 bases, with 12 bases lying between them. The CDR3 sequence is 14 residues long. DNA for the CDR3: TGTGCCAGCAGTTCCGGGCTTCAGGACTATGGCTACACCTTC. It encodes CASSSGLQDYGYTF.

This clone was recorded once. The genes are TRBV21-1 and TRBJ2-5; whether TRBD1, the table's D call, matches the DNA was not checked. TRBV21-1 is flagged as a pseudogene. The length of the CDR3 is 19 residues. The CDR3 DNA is TGTGCCAGCAGCAAAGGGATAGTAGGCAGGGGGCAATCCCAAGAGACCCAGTACTTC. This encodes CASSKGIVGRGQSQETQYF.

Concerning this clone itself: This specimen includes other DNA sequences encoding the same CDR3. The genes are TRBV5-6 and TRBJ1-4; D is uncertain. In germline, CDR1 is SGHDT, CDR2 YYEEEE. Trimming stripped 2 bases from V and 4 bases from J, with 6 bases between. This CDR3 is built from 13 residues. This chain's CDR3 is CASSFRGNEKLFF. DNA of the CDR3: TGTGCCAGCAGCTTCAGAGGTAATGAAAAACTGTTTTTT.

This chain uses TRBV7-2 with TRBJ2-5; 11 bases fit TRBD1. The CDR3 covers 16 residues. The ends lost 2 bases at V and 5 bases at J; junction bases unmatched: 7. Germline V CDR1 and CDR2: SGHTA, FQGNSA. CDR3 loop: CASSLRTGGLGETQYF. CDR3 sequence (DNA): TGTGCCAGCAGCTTACGGACAGGGGGCTTAGGGGAGACCCAGTACTTC.

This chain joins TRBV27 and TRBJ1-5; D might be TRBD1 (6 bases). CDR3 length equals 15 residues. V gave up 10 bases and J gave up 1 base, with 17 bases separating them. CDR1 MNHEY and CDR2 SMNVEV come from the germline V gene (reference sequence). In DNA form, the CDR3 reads TGTGCCACCCAATACACAGGGTTGAGCAATCAGCCCCAGCATTTT. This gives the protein CATQYTGLSNQPQHF.

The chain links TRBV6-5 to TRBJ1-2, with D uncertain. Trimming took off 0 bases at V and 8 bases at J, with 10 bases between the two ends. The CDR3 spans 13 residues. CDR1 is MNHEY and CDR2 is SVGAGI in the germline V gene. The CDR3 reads CASSYSNKGGYTF. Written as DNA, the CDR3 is TGTGCCAGCAGTTACTCGAATAAGGGAGGCTACACCTTC.

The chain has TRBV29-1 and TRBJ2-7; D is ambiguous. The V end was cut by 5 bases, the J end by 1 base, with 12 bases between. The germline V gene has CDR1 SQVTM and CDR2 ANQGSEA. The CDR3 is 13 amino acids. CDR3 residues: CSVSGLDSYEQYF. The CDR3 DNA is TGCAGCGTTTCGGGTTTGGATTCCTACGAGCAGTACTTC.

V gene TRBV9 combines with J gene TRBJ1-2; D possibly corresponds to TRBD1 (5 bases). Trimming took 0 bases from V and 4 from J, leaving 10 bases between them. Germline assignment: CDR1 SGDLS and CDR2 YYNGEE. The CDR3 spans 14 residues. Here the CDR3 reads CASSVAGLSYGYTF. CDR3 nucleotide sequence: TGTGCCAGCAGCGTAGCGGGACTCAGCTATGGCTACACCTTC. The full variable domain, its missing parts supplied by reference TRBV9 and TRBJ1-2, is DSGVTQTPKHLITATGQRVTLRCSPRSGDLSVYWYQQSLDQGLQFLIQYYNGEERAKGNILERFSAQQFPDLHSELNLSSLELGDSALYFCASSVAGLSYGYTFGSGTRLTVV.

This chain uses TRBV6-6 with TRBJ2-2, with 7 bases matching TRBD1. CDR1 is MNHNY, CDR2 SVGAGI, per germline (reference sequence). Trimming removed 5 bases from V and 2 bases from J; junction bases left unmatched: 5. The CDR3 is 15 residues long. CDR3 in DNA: TGTGCCAGCAGTATTGGACAGGCTAACACCGGGGAGCTGTTTTTT. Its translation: CASSIGQANTGELFF.

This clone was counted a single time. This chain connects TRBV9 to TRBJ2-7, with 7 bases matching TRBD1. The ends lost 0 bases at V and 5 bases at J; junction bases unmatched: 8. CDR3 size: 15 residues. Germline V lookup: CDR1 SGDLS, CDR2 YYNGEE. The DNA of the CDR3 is TGTGCCAGCAGCGTAGCTGGGACAGTTCTCCACGAGCAGTACTTC. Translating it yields CASSVAGTVLHEQYF.

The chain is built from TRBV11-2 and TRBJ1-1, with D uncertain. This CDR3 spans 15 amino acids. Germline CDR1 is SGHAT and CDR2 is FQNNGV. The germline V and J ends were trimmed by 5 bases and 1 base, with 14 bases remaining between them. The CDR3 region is CASSPDPLPNTEAFF. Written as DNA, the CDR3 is TGTGCCAGCAGCCCCGATCCCCTTCCGAACACTGAAGCTTTCTTT.